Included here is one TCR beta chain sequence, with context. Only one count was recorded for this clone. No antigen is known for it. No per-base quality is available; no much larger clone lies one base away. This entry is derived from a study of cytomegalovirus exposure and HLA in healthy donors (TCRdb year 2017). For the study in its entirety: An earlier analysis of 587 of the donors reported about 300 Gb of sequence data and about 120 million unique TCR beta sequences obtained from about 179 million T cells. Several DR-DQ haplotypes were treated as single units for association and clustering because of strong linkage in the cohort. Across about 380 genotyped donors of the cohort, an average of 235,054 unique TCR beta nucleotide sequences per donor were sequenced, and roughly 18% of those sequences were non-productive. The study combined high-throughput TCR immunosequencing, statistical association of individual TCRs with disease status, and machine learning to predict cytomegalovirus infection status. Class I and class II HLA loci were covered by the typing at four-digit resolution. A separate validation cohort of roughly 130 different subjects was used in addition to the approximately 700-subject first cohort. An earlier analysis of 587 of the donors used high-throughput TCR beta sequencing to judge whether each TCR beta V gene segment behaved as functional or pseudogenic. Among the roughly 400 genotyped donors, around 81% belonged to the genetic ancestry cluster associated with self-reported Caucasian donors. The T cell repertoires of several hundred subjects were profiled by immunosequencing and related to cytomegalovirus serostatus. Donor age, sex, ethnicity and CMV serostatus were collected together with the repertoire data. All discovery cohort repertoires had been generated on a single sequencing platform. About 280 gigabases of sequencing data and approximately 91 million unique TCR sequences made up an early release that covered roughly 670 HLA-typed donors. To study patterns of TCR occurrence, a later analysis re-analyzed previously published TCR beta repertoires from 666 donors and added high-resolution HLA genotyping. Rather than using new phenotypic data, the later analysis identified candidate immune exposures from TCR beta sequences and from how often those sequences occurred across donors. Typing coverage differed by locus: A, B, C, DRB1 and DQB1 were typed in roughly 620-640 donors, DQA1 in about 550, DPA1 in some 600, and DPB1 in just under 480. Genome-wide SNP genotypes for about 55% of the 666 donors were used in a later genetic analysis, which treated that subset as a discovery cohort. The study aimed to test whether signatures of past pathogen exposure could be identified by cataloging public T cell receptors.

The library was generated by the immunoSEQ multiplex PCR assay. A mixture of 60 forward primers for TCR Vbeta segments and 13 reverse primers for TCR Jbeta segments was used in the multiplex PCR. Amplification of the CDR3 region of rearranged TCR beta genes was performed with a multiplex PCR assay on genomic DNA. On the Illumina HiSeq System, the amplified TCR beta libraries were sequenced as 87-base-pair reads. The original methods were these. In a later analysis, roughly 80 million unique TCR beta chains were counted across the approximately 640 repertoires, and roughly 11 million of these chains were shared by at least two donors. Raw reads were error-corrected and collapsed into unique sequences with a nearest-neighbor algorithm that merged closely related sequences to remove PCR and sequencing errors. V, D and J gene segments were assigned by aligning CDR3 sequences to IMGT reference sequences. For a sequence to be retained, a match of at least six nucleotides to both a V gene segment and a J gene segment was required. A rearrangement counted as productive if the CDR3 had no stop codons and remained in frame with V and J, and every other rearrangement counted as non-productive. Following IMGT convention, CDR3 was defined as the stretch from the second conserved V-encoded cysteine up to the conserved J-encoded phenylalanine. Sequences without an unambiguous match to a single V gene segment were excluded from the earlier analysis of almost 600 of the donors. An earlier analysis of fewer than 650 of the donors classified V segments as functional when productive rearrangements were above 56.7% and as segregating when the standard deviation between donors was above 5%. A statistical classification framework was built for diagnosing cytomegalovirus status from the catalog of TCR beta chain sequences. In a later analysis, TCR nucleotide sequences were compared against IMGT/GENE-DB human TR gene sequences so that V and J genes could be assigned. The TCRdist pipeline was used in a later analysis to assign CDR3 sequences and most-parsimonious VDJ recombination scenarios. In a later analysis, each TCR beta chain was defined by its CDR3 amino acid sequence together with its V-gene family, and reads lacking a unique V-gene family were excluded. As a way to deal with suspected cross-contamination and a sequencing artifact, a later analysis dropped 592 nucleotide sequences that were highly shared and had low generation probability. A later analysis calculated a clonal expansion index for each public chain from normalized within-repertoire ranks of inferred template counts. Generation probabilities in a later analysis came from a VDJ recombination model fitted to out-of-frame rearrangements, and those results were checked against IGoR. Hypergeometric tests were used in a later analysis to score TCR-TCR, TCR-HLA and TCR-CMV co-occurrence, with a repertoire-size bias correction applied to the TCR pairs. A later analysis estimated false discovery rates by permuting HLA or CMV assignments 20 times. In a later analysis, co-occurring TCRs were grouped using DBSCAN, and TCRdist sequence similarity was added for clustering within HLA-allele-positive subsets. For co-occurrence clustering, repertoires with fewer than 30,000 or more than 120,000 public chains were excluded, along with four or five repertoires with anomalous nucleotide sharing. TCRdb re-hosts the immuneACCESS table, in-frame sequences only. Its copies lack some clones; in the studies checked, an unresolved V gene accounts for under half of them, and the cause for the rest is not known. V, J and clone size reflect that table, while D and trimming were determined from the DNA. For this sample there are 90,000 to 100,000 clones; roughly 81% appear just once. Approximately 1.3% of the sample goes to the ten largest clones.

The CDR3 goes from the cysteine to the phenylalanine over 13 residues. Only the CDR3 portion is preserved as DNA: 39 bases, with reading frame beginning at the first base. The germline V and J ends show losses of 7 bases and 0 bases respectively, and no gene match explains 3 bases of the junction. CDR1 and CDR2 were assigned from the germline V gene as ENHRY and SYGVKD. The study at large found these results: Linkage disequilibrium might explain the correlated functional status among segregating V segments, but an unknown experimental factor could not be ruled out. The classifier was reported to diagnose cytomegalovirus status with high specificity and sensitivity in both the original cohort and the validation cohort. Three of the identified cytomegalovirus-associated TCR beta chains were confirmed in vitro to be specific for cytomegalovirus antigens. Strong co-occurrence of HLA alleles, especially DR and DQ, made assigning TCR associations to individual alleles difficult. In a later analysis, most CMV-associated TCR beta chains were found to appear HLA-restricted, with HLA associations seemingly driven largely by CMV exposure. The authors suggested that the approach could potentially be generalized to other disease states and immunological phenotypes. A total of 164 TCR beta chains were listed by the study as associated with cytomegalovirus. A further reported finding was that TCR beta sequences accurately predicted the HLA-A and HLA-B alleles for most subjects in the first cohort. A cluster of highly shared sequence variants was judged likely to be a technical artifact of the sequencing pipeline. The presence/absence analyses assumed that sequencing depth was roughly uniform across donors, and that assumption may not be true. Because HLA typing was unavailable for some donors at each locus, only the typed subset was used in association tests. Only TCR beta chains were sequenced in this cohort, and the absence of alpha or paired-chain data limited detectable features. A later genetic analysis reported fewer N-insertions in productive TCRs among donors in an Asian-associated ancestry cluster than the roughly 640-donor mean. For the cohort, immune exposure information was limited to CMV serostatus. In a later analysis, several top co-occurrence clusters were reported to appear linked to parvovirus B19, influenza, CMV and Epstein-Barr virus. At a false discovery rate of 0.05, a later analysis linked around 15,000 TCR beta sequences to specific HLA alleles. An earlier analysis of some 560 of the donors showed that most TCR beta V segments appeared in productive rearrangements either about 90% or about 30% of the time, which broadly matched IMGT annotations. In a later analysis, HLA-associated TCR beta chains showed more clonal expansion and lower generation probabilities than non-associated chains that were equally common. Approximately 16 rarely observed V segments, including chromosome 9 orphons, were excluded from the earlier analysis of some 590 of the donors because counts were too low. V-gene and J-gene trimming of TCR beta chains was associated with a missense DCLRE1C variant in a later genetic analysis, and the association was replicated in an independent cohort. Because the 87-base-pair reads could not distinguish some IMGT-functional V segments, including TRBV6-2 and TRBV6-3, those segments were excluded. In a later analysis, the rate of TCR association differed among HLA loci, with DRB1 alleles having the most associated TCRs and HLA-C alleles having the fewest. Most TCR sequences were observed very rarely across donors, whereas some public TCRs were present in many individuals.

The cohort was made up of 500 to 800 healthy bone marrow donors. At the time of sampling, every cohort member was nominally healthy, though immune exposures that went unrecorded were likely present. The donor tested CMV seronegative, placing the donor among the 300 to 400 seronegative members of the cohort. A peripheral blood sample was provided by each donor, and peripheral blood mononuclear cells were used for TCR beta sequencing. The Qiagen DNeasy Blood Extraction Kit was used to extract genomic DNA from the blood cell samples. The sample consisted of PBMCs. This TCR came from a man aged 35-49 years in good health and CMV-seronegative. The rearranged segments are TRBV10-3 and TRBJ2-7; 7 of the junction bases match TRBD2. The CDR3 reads CAIKASGSYEQYF. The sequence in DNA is TGTGCCATCAAAGCTAGCGGCTCCTACGAGCAGTACTTC.